Following are 5 T cell receptor beta chains from one sample sequenced in a study of tumor-infiltrating lymphocytes in primary liver carcinoma. Researchers generated TCR beta cDNA from about 500 ng of total RNA, relying on a constant-region primer. Slightly modified ARM-PCR, run as three nested multiplex PCR rounds, produced the TCR beta libraries. The opening two PCR rounds, around 10 cycles each, paired TRBV1-TRBV30 forward primers with a C-beta reverse primer. MiXCR was run by TCRdb on the multiplex PCR reads, yielding one entry per CDR3 protein. This table has fewer than 400,000 distinct CDR3 sequences, 58% appearing once. The researchers obtained blood RNA from unsorted whole blood and also extracted germline DNA. The sample consisted of peripheral blood. Every receptor here comes from a woman aged 25 to 39 with primary liver carcinoma and hepatitis B virus infection.

This clonotype came up once. This may be a read error, as it is one base from a much larger clone. The chain has TRBV6-1 and TRBJ2-2; D possibly corresponds to TRBD2 (6 bases). The V gene's germline CDR1 is MNHNS and CDR2 SASEGT. The CDR3 contains 13 residues. The chain's CDR3 is CTSSRLETGELFF. The CDR3 coding sequence is TGTACCAGCAGTCGACTAGAGACCGGGGAGCTGTTTTTT.

In its sample, this clonotype was seen once. The chain recombines TRBV4-2 with TRBJ1-2, with TRBD1 identical over 7 bases. The CDR3 is 16 amino acids. V lost 1 base to trimming and J lost 6 bases; unmatched junction nucleotides: 11. Per the germline V gene, CDR1 is LGHNA and CDR2 is YNFKEQ. The DNA for the CDR3 is TGTGCCAGCAGCCAAGCGGGCAGGGGGACGGGCCATGGCTACACCTTC. This sequence encodes CASSQAGRGTGHGYTF.

A note on this clonotype: This sequence may be a read error, since a much larger clone differs from it by one base. The genes are TRBV6-2 or TRBV6-3 and TRBJ2-2; 11 bases fit TRBD2. CDR3 size: 15 residues. V shed 5 bases, J shed 5 bases, and the junction held 4 bases outside the gene matches. Germline lookup yields CDR1 MNHEY and CDR2 SVGEGT. The CDR3 region has the DNA TGTGCCAGCAGTCAAACTAGCGGGAGTACCGGGGAGCTGTTTTTT. Protein product: CASSQTSGSTGELFF.

Note on this clonotype: This may stem from a read error, because a much larger clone lies one nucleotide away. The chain couples TRBV29-1 to TRBJ2-1; D call uncertain. CDR1 and CDR2 from the germline V gene are SQVTM and ANQGSEA. This CDR3 has 12 residues. V shed 8 bases and J shed 6 bases, with 14 bases lying between them. The CDR3 protein is CSTERIGNEQFF. The CDR3 DNA reads as TGCAGCACAGAGAGAATCGGCAATGAGCAGTTCTTC.

The chain employs TRBV12-3 or TRBV12-4 and TRBJ2-1, with TRBD1 identical over 9 bases. With V trimmed by 1 base and J by 14 bases, 6 bases remained unmatched. The CDR3 has 13 amino acids. The CDR3 bases are TGTGCCAGCAGTTTAGAAAGGACAGGGGAAGAGTTCTTC. This sequence encodes CASSLERTGEEFF.